These T cell receptor beta chains were read from a single sample in a study of radiotherapy plus CTLA-4 blockade in lung cancer. Data came from immunoSEQ multiplex PCR; TCRdb stores just in-frame clones and leaves some out. This sample yields under 110,000 clones, of which 70% to 90% are seen a single time; over 2% belongs to the top ten. Specimen: peripheral blood, collected from a patient treated with radiotherapy plus ipilimumab. The receptors were gathered from a human donor with non-small cell lung cancer that progressed on radiotherapy plus ipilimumab. Some clones in this sample may be carry-over from other donors' samples. CDR3s include the opening cysteine and the closing phenylalanine or tryptophan. Fields, in order: D gene, clone size, J gene, V gene, CDR3 DNA, CDR3 protein. D genes are given only for firm matches. Not every row has a clone size; where given, it reads once, few, many or a size class.

D: .; size: few; J: TRBJ1-2; V: TRBV11-2; DNA: TGTGCCAGCAGCTTAGAGGGGTATGGCTACACCTTC; CDR3: CASSLEGYGYTF
D: .; size: .; J: TRBJ1-1; V: TRBV4-3; DNA: TGCGCCAGCAGCCAATCCCAGGTAGGAGTCACTGAAGCTTTCTTT; CDR3: CASSQSQVGVTEAFF
D: .; size: .; J: TRBJ1-2; V: TRBV11-1; DNA: TGTGCCAGCAGCTTAACCGACTGGGGTGGCTACACCTTC; CDR3: CASSLTDWGGYTF
D: .; size: .; J: TRBJ2-5; V: TRBV2; DNA: TGTGCCAGCAGTGACGGGGTCGGAGAGACCCAGTACTTC; CDR3: CASSDGVGETQYF
D: TRBD1; size: once; J: TRBJ2-5; V: TRBV5-8; DNA: TGTGCCAGCAACCCACAGGGGGGAGACCAGGAGACCCAGTACTTC; CDR3: CASNPQGGDQETQYF
D: .; size: few; J: TRBJ1-2; V: TRBV7-2; DNA: TGTGCCAGCAGCACCCCCGGGGCATTGTGGGGCTACACCTTC; CDR3: CASSTPGALWGYTF
D: TRBD1; size: .; J: TRBJ1-1; V: TRBV29-1; DNA: TGCAGCGGGGGACGACAGGGCGCTGAAGCTTTCTTT; CDR3: CSGGRQGAEAFF
D: .; size: .; J: TRBJ1-2; V: TRBV6-5; DNA: TGTGCCAGCAGTTACTCGACCGGGTCCAACTATGGCTACACCTTC; CDR3: CASSYSTGSNYGYTF
D: .; size: .; J: TRBJ2-1; V: TRBV5-1; DNA: TGCGCCAGCAGCTTGCCCGCCTCATTCTCCTACAATGAGCAGTTCTTC; CDR3: CASSLPASFSYNEQFF
D: .; size: .; J: TRBJ2-7; V: TRBV7-3; DNA: TGTGCCAGCAGCCCGAACGCCGGGGGCTTTTACGAGCAGTACTTC; CDR3: CASSPNAGGFYEQYF
D: TRBD1; size: few; J: TRBJ2-7; V: TRBV7-2; DNA: TGTGCCAGCAGCCCGGACAGGGACGGCCTCGAGCAGTACTTC; CDR3: CASSPDRDGLEQYF
D: .; size: .; J: TRBJ2-3; V: TRBV6-4; DNA: TGTGCCAGCAGTGTGGAGGGGAGCACAGATACGCAGTATTTT; CDR3: CASSVEGSTDTQYF
D: TRBD1; size: .; J: TRBJ2-2; V: TRBV5-6; DNA: TGTGCCAGCAGCTGGCGGGACAGGGGGCCCGGGGAGCTGTTTTTT; CDR3: CASSWRDRGPGELFF
D: .; size: .; J: TRBJ2-5; V: TRBV18; DNA: TGTGCCAGCTCACCGCGGGACAGCCTATCCTTTGTGGAGACCCAGTACTTC; CDR3: CASSPRDSLSFVETQYF
D: .; size: .; J: TRBJ2-7; V: TRBV2; DNA: TGTGCCAGCAGTGATCGGGCTTCCTACGAGCAGTACTTC; CDR3: CASSDRASYEQYF
D: .; size: .; J: TRBJ2-3; V: TRBV19; DNA: TGTGGCACAGGGCCATCGAGCACAGATACGCAGTATTTT; CDR3: CGTGPSSTDTQYF
D: .; size: .; J: TRBJ2-3; V: TRBV12-5; DNA: TGTGCTAGTGGTATGACCAGGGTCTCTAGCACAGATACGCAGTATTTT; CDR3: CASGMTRVSSTDTQYF
D: TRBD2; size: .; J: TRBJ2-5; V: TRBV7-3; DNA: TGTGCCAGCAGCCTCCTACCGGGACTAGCGGGCCAAGAGACCCAGTACTTC; CDR3: CASSLLPGLAGQETQYF
D: .; size: once; J: TRBJ1-2; V: TRBV28; DNA: TGTGCCAGCAGTGACACGGACAGATTTTCCTATGGCTACACCTTC; CDR3: CASSDTDRFSYGYTF
D: .; size: .; J: TRBJ1-1; V: TRBV5-1; DNA: TGCGCCAGCAGCGAATCCGGGACAACTTGGTCTTTCACTGAAGCTTTCTTT; CDR3: CASSESGTTWSFTEAFF
D: .; size: once; J: TRBJ2-3; V: TRBV2; DNA: TGTGCCAGCAGTGAATTCTTAGCGTCAGGCACAGATACGCAGTATTTT; CDR3: CASSEFLASGTDTQYF
D: .; size: .; J: TRBJ2-7; V: TRBV2; DNA: TGTGCCAGCATCCCTAACAGTATACCTCTCGAGCAGTACTTC; CDR3: CASIPNSIPLEQYF
D: .; size: .; J: TRBJ2-7; V: TRBV6-6; DNA: TGTGCCAGCGGGCCCAACGGAGGAGAGCAGTACTTC; CDR3: CASGPNGGEQYF
D: .; size: .; J: TRBJ1-1; V: TRBV2; DNA: TGTGCCAGCAGCGCGGACGGGGAGAACACTGAAGCTTTCTTT; CDR3: CASSADGENTEAFF
D: TRBD1; size: .; J: TRBJ2-6; V: TRBV2; DNA: TGTGCCAGCAGTGGACAGGGATCTGGGGCCAACGTCCTGACTTTC; CDR3: CASSGQGSGANVLTF
D: TRBD1; size: .; J: TRBJ2-1; V: TRBV27; DNA: TGTGCCAGCAGTTTCCGGGGACAGAGCAATGAGCAGTTCTTC; CDR3: CASSFRGQSNEQFF
D: TRBD1; size: .; J: TRBJ2-3; V: TRBV27; DNA: TGTGCCAGCAGTTTGAAAGGGGGCGAGGGGTATGTAACGCAGTATTTT; CDR3: CASSLKGGEGYVTQYF
D: .; size: .; J: TRBJ2-2; V: TRBV11-3; DNA: TGTGCCAGCAGTCTAAGGCCGGGGGATCACGGGGAGCTGTTTTTT; CDR3: CASSLRPGDHGELFF
D: TRBD1; size: once; J: TRBJ2-7; V: TRBV4-2; DNA: TGTGCCAGCAGCCAAGCTTTTGGGGACAGCTCCTACGAGCAGTACTTC; CDR3: CASSQAFGDSSYEQYF
D: .; size: .; J: TRBJ1-5; V: TRBV10-2; DNA: TGCGCCAGCAGTGAGTGGCATGATCAGCCCCAGCATTTT; CDR3: CASSEWHDQPQHF
D: TRBD2; size: .; J: TRBJ2-5; V: TRBV2; DNA: TGTAACCGGGGGGTAGCGGGGGCTCAAGAGACCCAGTACTTC; CDR3: CNRGVAGAQETQYF
D: .; size: .; J: TRBJ1-1; V: TRBV4-3; DNA: TGCGCCAGCAGCCAAGAGCCTCTCAATACTGAAGCTTTCTTT; CDR3: CASSQEPLNTEAFF
D: .; size: .; J: TRBJ2-2; V: TRBV12-5; DNA: TGTGCTAGTAACCCAGGATACACCGGGGAGCTGTTTTTT; CDR3: CASNPGYTGELFF
D: TRBD2; size: .; J: TRBJ2-1; V: TRBV7-3; DNA: TGTGCCAGCAGGCCACGTAGGACTAGCTCCTACAATGAGCAGTTCTTC; CDR3: CASRPRRTSSYNEQFF
D: .; size: .; J: TRBJ2-7; V: TRBV7-2; DNA: TGTGCCAGCAGCCCCGGGACAGAGCAGTACTTC; CDR3: CASSPGTEQYF
D: .; size: .; J: TRBJ1-6; V: TRBV27; DNA: TGTGCCAGCAGTTTATTAGGGGGGGTGGATAATTCACCCCTCCACTTT; CDR3: CASSLLGGVDNSPLHF
D: TRBD1; size: .; J: TRBJ2-5; V: TRBV5-1; DNA: TGCGCCAGCAGCTTGGGACGGACAGGGGAAGAGACCCAGTACTTC; CDR3: CASSLGRTGEETQYF
D: .; size: few; J: TRBJ1-3; V: TRBV6-5; DNA: TGTGCCAGCAGTAGGACTGCTGGAAACACCATATATTTT; CDR3: CASSRTAGNTIYF
D: .; size: .; J: TRBJ2-2; V: TRBV27; DNA: TGTGCCAGCAGTCTACTTAAGGCATTGGGGACCGGGGAGCTGTTTTTT; CDR3: CASSLLKALGTGELFF
D: .; size: once; J: TRBJ1-2; V: TRBV19; DNA: TGTGCCAGTAAAACAGGCTACGCTAACTATGGCTACACCTTC; CDR3: CASKTGYANYGYTF
D: .; size: .; J: TRBJ2-7; V: TRBV20-1; DNA: TGCAGTGTCACGGCCGGACAGCAGTACTTC; CDR3: CSVTAGQQYF
D: .; size: .; J: TRBJ2-3; V: TRBV6-1; DNA: TGTGCCAGCAAGGGGCGTCGCGCAGATACGCAGTATTTT; CDR3: CASKGRRADTQYF
D: TRBD2; size: .; J: TRBJ2-5; V: TRBV4-3; DNA: TGCGCCAGCAGCCAAGATCTTAGTTTAGCGGGGAAGGGGGAGACCCAGTACTTC; CDR3: CASSQDLSLAGKGETQYF
D: .; size: .; J: TRBJ2-5; V: TRBV7-9; DNA: TGTGCCAGCAGCTTAGACCCGGGGGCCGAGACCCAGTACTTC; CDR3: CASSLDPGAETQYF
D: TRBD1; size: .; J: TRBJ2-2; V: TRBV7-9; DNA: TGTGCCAGCAGCGGACAGGATCTCAACACCGGGGAGCTGTTTTTT; CDR3: CASSGQDLNTGELFF
D: .; size: .; J: TRBJ1-2; V: TRBV7-9; DNA: TGTGCCAGCAGCTTAGGGGCAGCTAACTATGGCTACACCTTC; CDR3: CASSLGAANYGYTF
D: TRBD2; size: .; J: TRBJ2-1; V: TRBV7-2; DNA: TGTGCCAGCAGCTCGGGACTAGCGGGGGCTTTCAATGAGCAGTTCTTC; CDR3: CASSSGLAGAFNEQFF
D: .; size: .; J: TRBJ1-1; V: TRBV10-3; DNA: TGTGCCATCAGTGAGGAGGGCAAGGAAACCTTCATGAACACTGAAGCTTTCTTT; CDR3: CAISEEGKETFMNTEAFF
D: .; size: .; J: TRBJ2-7; V: TRBV30; DNA: TGTGCCTGGAGTGCCGGGCCCGGCTACTACGAGCAGTACTTC; CDR3: CAWSAGPGYYEQYF